This T cell receptor beta chain was recorded in a study of blood T cell repertoires in COVID-19. In the study overall: The study drew acute and convalescent COVID-19 samples from the United States, Italy and Spain.

Authors' data handling: Reference gene primer amplification in the assay estimated nucleated cell counts. Clones were sequenced by immunoSEQ multiplex PCR, and TCRdb holds only the in-frame ones, with some missing. Clone size and V and J calls were adopted from that table, with D and trimming inferred from the DNA. The sample holds under 200,000 clones, 70% to 90% seen once. CDR3 length: 14 amino acids. Per germline, CDR1 LNHDA and CDR2 SQIVND (reference sequence). Deletions cut 3 bases from V and 6 bases from J, with 15 bases between. This sequence joins TRBV19 and TRBJ2-7, with D tentatively TRBD1 (6 bases). Sample: peripheral blood. This sequence was found in a woman aged 60-75 years with COVID-19, enrolled during active disease. As DNA, the CDR3 is TGTGCCAGTAGTATCCAGGGGTCAAGGGCCGAGCAGTACTTC. Protein product: CASSIQGSRAEQYF.